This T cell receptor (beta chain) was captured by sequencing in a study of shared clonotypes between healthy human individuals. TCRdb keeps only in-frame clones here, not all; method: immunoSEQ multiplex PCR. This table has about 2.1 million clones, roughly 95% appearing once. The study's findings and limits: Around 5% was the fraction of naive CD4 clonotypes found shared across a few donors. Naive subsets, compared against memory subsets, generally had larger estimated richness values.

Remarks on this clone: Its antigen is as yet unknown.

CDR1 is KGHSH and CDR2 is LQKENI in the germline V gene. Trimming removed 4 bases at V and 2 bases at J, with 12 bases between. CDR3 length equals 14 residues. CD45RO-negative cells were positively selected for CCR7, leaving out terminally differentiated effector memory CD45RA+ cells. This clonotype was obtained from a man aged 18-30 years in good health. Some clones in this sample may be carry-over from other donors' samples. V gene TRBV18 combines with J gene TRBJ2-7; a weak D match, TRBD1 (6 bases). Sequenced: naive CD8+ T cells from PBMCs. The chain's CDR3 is CASSLRDIPYEQYF. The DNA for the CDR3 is TGTGCCAGCTCACTACGGGACATCCCCTACGAGCAGTACTTC.